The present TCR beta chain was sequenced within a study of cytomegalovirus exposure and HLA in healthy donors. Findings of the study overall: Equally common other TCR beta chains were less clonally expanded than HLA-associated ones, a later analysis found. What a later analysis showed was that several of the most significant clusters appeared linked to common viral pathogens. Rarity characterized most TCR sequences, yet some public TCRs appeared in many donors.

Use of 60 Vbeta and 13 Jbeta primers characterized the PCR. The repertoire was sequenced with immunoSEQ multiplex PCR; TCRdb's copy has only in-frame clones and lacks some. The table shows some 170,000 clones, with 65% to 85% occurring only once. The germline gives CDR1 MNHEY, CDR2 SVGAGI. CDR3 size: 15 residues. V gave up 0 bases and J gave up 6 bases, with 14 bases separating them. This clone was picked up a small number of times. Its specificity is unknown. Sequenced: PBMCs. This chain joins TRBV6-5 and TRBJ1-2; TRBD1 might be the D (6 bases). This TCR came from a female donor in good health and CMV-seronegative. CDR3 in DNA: TGTGCCAGCAGTTACTCCGGGGGGCAGGGAAATGGCTACACCTTC. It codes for CASSYSGGQGNGYTF.